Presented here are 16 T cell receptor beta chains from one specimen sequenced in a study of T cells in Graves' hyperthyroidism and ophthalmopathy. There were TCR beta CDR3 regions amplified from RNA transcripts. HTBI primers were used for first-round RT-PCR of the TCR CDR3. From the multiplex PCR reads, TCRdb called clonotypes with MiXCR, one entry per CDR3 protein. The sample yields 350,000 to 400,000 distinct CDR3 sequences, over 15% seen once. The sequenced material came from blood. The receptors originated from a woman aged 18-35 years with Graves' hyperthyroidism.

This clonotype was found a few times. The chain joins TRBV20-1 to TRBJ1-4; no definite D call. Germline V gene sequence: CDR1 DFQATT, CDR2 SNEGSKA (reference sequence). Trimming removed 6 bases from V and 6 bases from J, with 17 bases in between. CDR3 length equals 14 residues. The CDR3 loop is CSALRRHLDEKLFF. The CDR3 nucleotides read TGCAGTGCCCTAAGGAGGCATCTTGATGAAAAACTGTTTTTT.

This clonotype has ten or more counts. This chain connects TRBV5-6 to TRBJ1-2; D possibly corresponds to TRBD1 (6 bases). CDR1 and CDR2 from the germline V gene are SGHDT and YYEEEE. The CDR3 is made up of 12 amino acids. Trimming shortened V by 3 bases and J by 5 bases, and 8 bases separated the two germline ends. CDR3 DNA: TGTGCCAGCAGCTCGGACAGATATGGCTACACCTTC. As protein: CASSSDRYGYTF.

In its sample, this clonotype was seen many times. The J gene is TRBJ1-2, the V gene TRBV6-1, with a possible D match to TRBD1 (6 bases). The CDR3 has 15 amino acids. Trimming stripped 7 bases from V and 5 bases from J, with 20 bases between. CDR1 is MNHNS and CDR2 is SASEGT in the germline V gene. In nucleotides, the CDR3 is TGTGCCAGCAACAAGGACAGCCCAAGGACATATGGCTACACCTTC. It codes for CASNKDSPRTYGYTF.

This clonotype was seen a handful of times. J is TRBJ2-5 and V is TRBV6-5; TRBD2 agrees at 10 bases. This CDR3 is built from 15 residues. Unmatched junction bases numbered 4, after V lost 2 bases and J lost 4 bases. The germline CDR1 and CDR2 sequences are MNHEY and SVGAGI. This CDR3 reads CASSYRSSGGETQYF. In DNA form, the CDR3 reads TGTGCCAGCAGTTACCGGTCTAGCGGGGGAGAGACCCAGTACTTC.

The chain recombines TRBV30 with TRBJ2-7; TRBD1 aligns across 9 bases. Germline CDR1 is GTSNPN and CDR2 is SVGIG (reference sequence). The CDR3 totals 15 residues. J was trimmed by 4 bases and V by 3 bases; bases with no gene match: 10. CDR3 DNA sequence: TGTGCCTGGAGGGGGGACAGGGTATCTTTGTACGAGCAGTACTTC. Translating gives CAWRGDRVSLYEQYF.

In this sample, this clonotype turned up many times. The CDR3 region has the DNA TGTGCCAGCAGCCCCAAGGGCGTGAGGGGGCTGAACACTGAAGCTTTCTTT. Translation gives CASSPKGVRGLNTEAFF. The rearrangement uses TRBV11-2 and TRBJ1-1; 7 bases are shared with TRBD1. J was trimmed by 0 bases and V by 5 bases; bases with no gene match: 12. Germline V gene data show CDR1 as SGHAT and CDR2 as FQNNGV. This CDR3 spans 17 amino acids.

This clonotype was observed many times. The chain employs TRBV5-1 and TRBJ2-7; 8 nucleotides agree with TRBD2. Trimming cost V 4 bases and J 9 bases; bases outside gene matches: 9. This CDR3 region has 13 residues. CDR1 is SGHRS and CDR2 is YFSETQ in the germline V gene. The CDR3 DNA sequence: TGCGCCAGCAGCCTCTGGACAGCGGGGGTGCAGTACTTC. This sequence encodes CASSLWTAGVQYF.

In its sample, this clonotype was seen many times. DNA for the CDR3: TGTGCCAGCAGCATTACAGGGTCACAAAACTATGGCTACACCTTC. Translation gives CASSITGSQNYGYTF. V gene TRBV6-5 combines with J gene TRBJ1-2, with D perhaps matching TRBD1 (6 bases). Germline V lookup: CDR1 MNHEY, CDR2 SVGAGI. This CDR3 region has 15 residues. The V gene lost 6 bases and the J gene lost 2 bases, with 16 bases spanning the gap.

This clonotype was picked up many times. DNA of the CDR3: TGTGCCAGCAGCCCCCGGACAGGGGTCGGGGCTTTCTTT. It specifies CASSPRTGVGAFF. The V and J genes are TRBV7-9 and TRBJ1-1, with 9 bases matching TRBD1. Trimming took 5 bases from V and 11 from J; bases not matched to a gene: 9. The CDR3 extends over 13 amino acids. Germline CDR1 and CDR2: SEHNR and FQNEAQ (reference sequence).

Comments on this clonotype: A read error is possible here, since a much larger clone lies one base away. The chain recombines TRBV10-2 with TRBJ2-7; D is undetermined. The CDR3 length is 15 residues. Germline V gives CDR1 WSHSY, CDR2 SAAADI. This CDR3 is CASSQDQASSRGQYF. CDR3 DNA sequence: TGTGCCAGCAGCCAAGATCAGGCCTCCTCGCGAGGGCAGTACTTC.

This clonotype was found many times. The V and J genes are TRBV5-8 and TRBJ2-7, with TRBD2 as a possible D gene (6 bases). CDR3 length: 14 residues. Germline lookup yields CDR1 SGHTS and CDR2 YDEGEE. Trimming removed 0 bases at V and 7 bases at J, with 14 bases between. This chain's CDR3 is CASSLGLGSGEQYF. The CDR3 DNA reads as TGTGCCAGCAGCTTGGGCCTAGGAAGCGGGGAGCAGTACTTC.

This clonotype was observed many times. The CDR3 sequence is CAWGRRANYGYTF. DNA of the CDR3: TGTGCCTGGGGCCGCCGAGCGAACTATGGCTACACCTTC. J is TRBJ1-2 and V is TRBV30, with D unresolved. The CDR3 is 13 amino acids. From germline, CDR1 is GTSNPN and CDR2 SVGIG (reference sequence). The germline V and J ends were trimmed by 5 bases and 2 bases, with 12 bases remaining between them.

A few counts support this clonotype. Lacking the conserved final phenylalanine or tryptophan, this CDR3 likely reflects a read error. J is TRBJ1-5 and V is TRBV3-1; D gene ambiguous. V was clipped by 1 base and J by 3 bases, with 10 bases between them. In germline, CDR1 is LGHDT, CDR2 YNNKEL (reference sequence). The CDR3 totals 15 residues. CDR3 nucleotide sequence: TGTGCCAGCAGCCAAGGCGTGCGGTTCAATCAGCCCCAGCATCTT. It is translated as CASSQGVRFNQPQHL.

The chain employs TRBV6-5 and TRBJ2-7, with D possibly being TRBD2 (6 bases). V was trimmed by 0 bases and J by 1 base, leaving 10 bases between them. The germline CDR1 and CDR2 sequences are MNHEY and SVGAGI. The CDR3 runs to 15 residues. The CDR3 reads CASSYSQRASYEQYF. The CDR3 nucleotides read TGTGCCAGCAGTTACTCCCAGCGGGCATCCTACGAGCAGTACTTC.

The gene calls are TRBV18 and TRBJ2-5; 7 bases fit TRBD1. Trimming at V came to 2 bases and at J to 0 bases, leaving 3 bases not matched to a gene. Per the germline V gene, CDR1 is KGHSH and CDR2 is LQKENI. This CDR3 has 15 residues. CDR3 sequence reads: CASSPSTGHQETQYF. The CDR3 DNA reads TGTGCCAGCTCACCATCGACAGGGCACCAAGAGACCCAGTACTTC. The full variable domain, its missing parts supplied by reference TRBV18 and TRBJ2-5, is NAGVMQNPRHLVRRRGQEARLRCSPMKGHSHVYWYRQLPEEGLKFMVYLQKENIIDESGMPKERFSAEFPKEGPSILRIQQVVRGDSAAYFCASSPSTGHQETQYFGPGTRLLVL.

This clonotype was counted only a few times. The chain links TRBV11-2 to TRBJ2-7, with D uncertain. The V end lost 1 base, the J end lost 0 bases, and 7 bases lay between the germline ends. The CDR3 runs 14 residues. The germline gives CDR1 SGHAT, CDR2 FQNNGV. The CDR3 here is CASSLVYVSYEQYF. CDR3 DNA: TGTGCCAGCAGCTTAGTCTACGTCTCCTACGAGCAGTACTTC.